A selection of T cell receptor beta chains follows, all from one sample in a study of blood T cells in healthy people across ages. One entry per CDR3 protein results from TCRdb running MiXCR on the 5' RACE reads. Of under 850,000 distinct CDR3 sequences detected, roughly 34% appear once; the ten largest clones hold over 10%. Sequencing was carried out using blood. Every receptor here comes from a man between 18 and 29 years old in good health. Both conserved end residues are part of each CDR3. A D gene is named only where the DNA matches it firmly. Clone size appears in some rows only: once, few, many, or a class for an expanded clone.

j_call d_call clone_size v_call cdr3_nt cdr3_aa
TRBJ1-4 NA NA TRBV7-8 TGTGCCAGCAGCTCTCTTTCCGGGGACTTGTTTGGACTGTTTTTT CASSSLSGDLFGLFF
TRBJ1-1 NA NA TRBV10-3 TGTGCCATCAGCAAAAATGAGCAGAACACTGAAGCTTTCTTT CAISKNEQNTEAFF
TRBJ1-2 NA many TRBV29-1 TGCAGCGTTGAAGATCCGACAGACGGCTACACCTTC CSVEDPTDGYTF
TRBJ1-5 TRBD1 few TRBV20-1 TGCAGTGCTCTCCAGGGGGCGGCGAGCAATCAGCCCCAGCATTTT CSALQGAASNQPQHF
TRBJ2-7 TRBD2 NA TRBV4-3 TGCGCCAGCAGCCAAGATTGGGGCGGGGGCTACGAGCAGTACTTC CASSQDWGGGYEQYF
TRBJ2-3 NA NA TRBV27 TGTGCCAGCAGTTTATGGGGCGATGGAAGCACAGATACGCAGTATTTT CASSLWGDGSTDTQYF
TRBJ1-4 NA NA TRBV12-3/TRBV12-4 TGTGCCAGCAGTTTAGGGGGAGAAAATGAAAAACTGTTTTTT CASSLGGENEKLFF
TRBJ1-1 NA few TRBV5-1 TGCGCCAGCAGCTCATCTGGCGGGCGTACCCGTATGAACACTGAAGCTTTCTTT CASSSSGGRTRMNTEAFF
TRBJ2-1 TRBD2 NA TRBV5-1 TGCGCCAGCAGCGAGGGGACTAGCGGCAATGAGCAGTTCTTC CASSEGTSGNEQFF
TRBJ2-1 NA few TRBV12-3/TRBV12-4 TGTGCCAGCAGTTTAGTGAGACACTCCTACAATGAGCAGTTCTTC CASSLVRHSYNEQFF
TRBJ1-6 NA few TRBV20-1 TGCAGTGCTAGAGATCGGGTGTCCTATAATTCACCCCTCCACTTT CSARDRVSYNSPLHF
TRBJ2-5 TRBD1 few TRBV10-3 TGTGCCATCAGTGAGAGGAGCCACAGGGGATTAGAGACCCAGTACTTC CAISERSHRGLETQYF
TRBJ1-5 TRBD1 NA TRBV7-2 TGTGCCAGCAGCCAGGGACAGGTCCAGCCCCAGCATTTT CASSQGQVQPQHF
TRBJ1-2 NA NA TRBV6-1 TGTGCCAGCAGTCCAGACATTCTTAACTATGGCTACACCTTC CASSPDILNYGYTF
TRBJ2-3 NA few TRBV21-1 TGTGCCAGCAGCAAAGTCGGGACGGGATTAAAAGGAGATACGCAGTATTTT CASSKVGTGLKGDTQYF
TRBJ2-3 NA NA TRBV20-1 TGCAGTGCTCGCACTCAGGACTCGAACCCAGATACGCAGTATTTT CSARTQDSNPDTQYF
TRBJ1-1 NA NA TRBV19 TGTGCCAGTAGCCCGGGAGTAAGGGGTGGGTCTGAAGCTTTCTTT CASSPGVRGGSEAFF
TRBJ2-5 TRBD1 NA TRBV4-1 TGCGCCAGCAGCCAAACACAGGGGTCCCAAGAGACCCAGTACTTC CASSQTQGSQETQYF
TRBJ1-4 TRBD1 few TRBV20-1 TGCAGTGCTAGGGGGGACAGGGGGCGCAGACTGTTTTTT CSARGDRGRRLFF
TRBJ1-2 NA NA TRBV29-1 TGCAACGCGCTTGGGGGTAGCTATGGCTACACCTTC CNALGGSYGYTF
TRBJ1-2 NA NA TRBV20-1 TGCAGTGCCACCGGCGGGGTTAACTATGGCTACACCTTC CSATGGVNYGYTF
TRBJ2-6 NA NA TRBV12-3/TRBV12-4 TGTGCCAGCAGTTATCTACGAGATTCTGGGGCCAACGTCCTGACTTTC CASSYLRDSGANVLTF
TRBJ2-7 TRBD2 few TRBV7-9 TGTGCCAGCAGCGAACCCTCTAGCGGGGGGATCAGTTACGAGCAGTACTTC CASSEPSSGGISYEQYF
TRBJ2-3 TRBD2 few TRBV20-1 TGCAGTGCAAACCTAGCGGGCACAGATACGCAGTATTTT CSANLAGTDTQYF
TRBJ1-1 TRBD1 NA TRBV7-2 TGTGCCAGCAGCTCGGACAGGGCCGCCTTGGGCACTGAAGCTTTCTTT CASSSDRAALGTEAFF
TRBJ1-3 NA few TRBV29-1 TGCAGCGCCTTTTCTGGAAACACCATATATTTT CSAFSGNTIYF
TRBJ2-5 NA NA TRBV7-2 TGTGCCAGCAGCTTTGGCCTCAATGAGCAGTACTTC CASSFGLNEQYF
TRBJ1-1 NA few TRBV12-3/TRBV12-4 TGTGCCAGCCTGCAGAAGAATGAAGCTTTCTTT CASLQKNEAFF
TRBJ1-5 NA NA TRBV6-1 TGTGCCAGCAGTGAAACGTCACCCTTCAATCAGCCCCAGCATTTT CASSETSPFNQPQHF
TRBJ2-7 NA many TRBV2 TGTGCCGGCGGACAGTCCTACGAGCAGTACTTC CAGGQSYEQYF
TRBJ1-5 TRBD1 NA TRBV20-1 TGCAGGGCTAGAACAGGGGGAGGCAATCAGCCCCAGCATTTT CRARTGGGNQPQHF
TRBJ1-1 TRBD1 NA TRBV7-2 TGTGCCAGCAGCTTATCGGACAGGCCGAACACTGAAGCTTTCTTT CASSLSDRPNTEAFF
TRBJ2-7 NA few TRBV15 TGTGCCACCAGCAGAGATCTATCAGGAATGAGCTCCTACGAGCAGTACTTC CATSRDLSGMSSYEQYF
TRBJ2-1 NA many TRBV7-6 TGTGCCAGCAGCCAAAGCCCCTACAATGAGCAGTTCTTC CASSQSPYNEQFF
TRBJ2-1 NA NA TRBV6-5 TGTGCCAGCAGTGACGGGCCCGAAAGGGAGCAGTTCTTC CASSDGPEREQFF
TRBJ2-3 TRBD1 NA TRBV7-9 TGTGCCAGCGTAATAGGGGGCGTTAGCACAGATACGCAGTATTTT CASVIGGVSTDTQYF
TRBJ2-7 TRBD2 few TRBV10-3 TGTGCCATCAGTGAGCTCGGGACTAGCGGGAACAATGAGCAGTACTTC CAISELGTSGNNEQYF
TRBJ1-2 NA NA TRBV9 TGTGCGAGTGGGGGGGGCGGCCCCTACTATGGCTACACCTTC CASGGGGPYYGYTF
TRBJ2-7 NA NA TRBV4-1 TGCGCCAGCACCCCAAGAGGGACCACCTACGAGCAGTACTTC CASTPRGTTYEQYF
TRBJ2-7 NA NA TRBV19 TGTGCCAGTAGCGCGACAGGAACACACGAGCAGTACTTC CASSATGTHEQYF
TRBJ1-1 NA NA TRBV20-1 TGCAGTGCTAGGTTTGCACGGTCGAACACTGAAGCTTTCTTT CSARFARSNTEAFF
TRBJ2-7 NA NA TRBV6-5 TGTGCCAGCAGACGACAGGGAGGGTACGAGCAGTACTTC CASRRQGGYEQYF
TRBJ1-5 TRBD1 few TRBV28 TGTGCCAGCAGTAATCTTGGGACAGGGGCGGGTCAGCCCCAGCATTTT CASSNLGTGAGQPQHF
TRBJ2-5 TRBD1 many TRBV12-3/TRBV12-4 TGTGCCAGCAGTCGGACAATGGACAGGGTGGTGGAGACCCAGTACTTC CASSRTMDRVVETQYF
TRBJ1-5 NA NA TRBV5-1 TGCGCCAGCAGCCCGGGCAATAGCAATCAGCCCCAGCATTTT CASSPGNSNQPQHF
TRBJ2-1 TRBD2 NA TRBV6-6 TGTGCCAGCAGTTACTACAGGACTAGCGGGGACAATGAGCAGTTCTTC CASSYYRTSGDNEQFF
TRBJ2-1 NA few TRBV24-1 TGTGCCACCAGTGAAAAATGGACACCTCACAATGAGCAGTTCTTC CATSEKWTPHNEQFF
TRBJ1-2 NA NA TRBV15 TGTGCCACCAGCAGAGAAGGGGCAAGAAATGGCTACACCTTC CATSREGARNGYTF
TRBJ1-3 TRBD1 NA TRBV5-1 TGCGCCAGCAGCCCGCGAGTGAACAGGGGAATCAACTCTGGAAACACCATATATTTT CASSPRVNRGINSGNTIYF
TRBJ2-7 TRBD1 NA TRBV30 TGTGCCTGGGTACAGGGGAGATACGAGCAGTACTTC CAWVQGRYEQYF
TRBJ2-3 NA NA TRBV20-1 TGCAGTGCCCGCCGTTTCTCTAGCACAGATACGCAGTATTTT CSARRFSSTDTQYF
TRBJ1-5 NA few TRBV20-1 TGCAGTGCTAGAGATCTCGACCTCAATCAGCCCCAGCATTTT CSARDLDLNQPQHF
TRBJ2-5 TRBD1 NA TRBV6-5 TGTGCCAGCAGTCCACTGACAGGGATAAGTGAGCAGTACTTC CASSPLTGISEQYF
TRBJ1-5 NA few TRBV12-3/TRBV12-4 TGTGCCAGCAGTTTATGGCCATATAGCAATCAGCCCCAGCATTTT CASSLWPYSNQPQHF